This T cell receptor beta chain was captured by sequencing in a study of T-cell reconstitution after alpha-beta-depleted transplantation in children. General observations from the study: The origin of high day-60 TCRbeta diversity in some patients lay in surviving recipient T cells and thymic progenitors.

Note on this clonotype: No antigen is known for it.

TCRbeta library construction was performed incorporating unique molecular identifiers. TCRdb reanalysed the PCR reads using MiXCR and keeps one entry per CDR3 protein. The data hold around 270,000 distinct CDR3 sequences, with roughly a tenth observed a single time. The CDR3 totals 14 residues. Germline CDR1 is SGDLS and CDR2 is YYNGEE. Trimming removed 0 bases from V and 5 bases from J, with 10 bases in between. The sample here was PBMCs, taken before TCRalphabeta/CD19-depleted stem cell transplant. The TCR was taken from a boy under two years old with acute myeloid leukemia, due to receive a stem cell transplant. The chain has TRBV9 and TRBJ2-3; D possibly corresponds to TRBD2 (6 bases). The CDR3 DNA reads TGTGCCAGCAGCGTAGAAGGAGGGCGAGATACGCAGTATTTT. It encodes CASSVEGGRDTQYF.